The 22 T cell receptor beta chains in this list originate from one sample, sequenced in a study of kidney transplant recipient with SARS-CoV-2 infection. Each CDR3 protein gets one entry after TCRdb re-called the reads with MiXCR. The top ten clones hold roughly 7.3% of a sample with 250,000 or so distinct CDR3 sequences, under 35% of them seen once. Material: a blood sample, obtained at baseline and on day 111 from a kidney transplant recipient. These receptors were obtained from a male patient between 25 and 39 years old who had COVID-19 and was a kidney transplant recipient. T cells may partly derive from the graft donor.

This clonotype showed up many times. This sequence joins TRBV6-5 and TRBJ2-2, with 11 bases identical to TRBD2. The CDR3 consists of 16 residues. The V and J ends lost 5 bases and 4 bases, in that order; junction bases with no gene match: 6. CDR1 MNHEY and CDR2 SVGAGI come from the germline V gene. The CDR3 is CASSGYGLAGTGELFF. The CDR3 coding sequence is TGTGCCAGCAGTGGGTACGGACTAGCGGGCACCGGGGAGCTGTTTTTT.

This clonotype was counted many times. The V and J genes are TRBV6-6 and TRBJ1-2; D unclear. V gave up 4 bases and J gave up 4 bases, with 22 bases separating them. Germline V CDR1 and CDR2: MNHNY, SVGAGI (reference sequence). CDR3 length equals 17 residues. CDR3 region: CASSCQAGGRKTYGYTF. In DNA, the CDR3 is TGTGCCAGCAGTTGCCAGGCAGGTGGGAGAAAGACCTATGGCTACACCTTC.

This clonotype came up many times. The DNA of the CDR3 is TGTGCCAGTAGTGATACAGGGAAAATCTCCTACGAGCAGTACTTC. This gives the protein CASSDTGKISYEQYF. The chain joins TRBV19 to TRBJ2-7; D may be TRBD1 (6 bases). CDR3 size: 15 residues. V was pared by 5 bases and J by 0 bases, with 14 bases between. Germline V lookup: CDR1 LNHDA, CDR2 SQIVND (reference sequence). The full variable domain, completed using reference TRBV19 and TRBJ2-7, is DGGITQSPKYLFRKEGQNVTLSCEQNLNHDAMYWYRQDPGQGLRLIYYSQIVNDFQKGDIAEGYSVSREKKESFPLTVTSAQKNPTAFYLCASSDTGKISYEQYFGPGTRLTVT.

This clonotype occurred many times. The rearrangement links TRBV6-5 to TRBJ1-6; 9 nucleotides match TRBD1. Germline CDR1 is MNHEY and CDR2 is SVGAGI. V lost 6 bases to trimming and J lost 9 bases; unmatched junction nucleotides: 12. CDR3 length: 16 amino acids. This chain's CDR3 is CASRRRVQGAISPLHF. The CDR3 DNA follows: TGTGCCAGCAGGAGACGAGTACAGGGGGCAATTTCACCCCTCCACTTT.

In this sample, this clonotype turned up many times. The CDR3 loop reads CASSRLGTSRKTYGYTF. CDR3 DNA: TGTGCCAGCAGCAGATTAGGAACAAGCAGAAAGACCTATGGCTACACCTTC. The V and J genes are TRBV11-2 and TRBJ1-2; no clear D. Germline V gene data show CDR1 as SGHAT and CDR2 as FQNNGV. Between the trimmed V and J ends, which lost 5 bases and 4 bases, there was a span of 23 bases. CDR3 size: 17 residues. The variable domain in full, with the rest retrieved from reference TRBV11-2 and TRBJ1-2, is EAGVAQSPRYKIIEKRQSVAFWCNPISGHATLYWYQQILGQGPKLLIQFQNNGVVDDSQLPKDRFSAERLKGVDSTLKIQPAKLEDSAVYLCASSRLGTSRKTYGYTFGSGTRLTVV.

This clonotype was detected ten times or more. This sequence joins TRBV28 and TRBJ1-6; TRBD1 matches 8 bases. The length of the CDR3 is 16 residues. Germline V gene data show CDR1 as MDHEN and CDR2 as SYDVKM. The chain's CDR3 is CANSPGGVGIISPLHF. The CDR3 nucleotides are TGTGCGAACTCCCCAGGGGGCGTGGGGATAATTTCACCCCTCCACTTT.

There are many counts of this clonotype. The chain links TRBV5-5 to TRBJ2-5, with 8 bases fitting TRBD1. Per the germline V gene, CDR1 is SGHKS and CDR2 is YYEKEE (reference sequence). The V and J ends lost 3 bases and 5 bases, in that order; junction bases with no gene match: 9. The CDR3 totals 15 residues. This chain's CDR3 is CASSSPTGELETQYF. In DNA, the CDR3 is TGTGCCAGCAGCTCTCCGACAGGGGAATTGGAGACCCAGTACTTC.

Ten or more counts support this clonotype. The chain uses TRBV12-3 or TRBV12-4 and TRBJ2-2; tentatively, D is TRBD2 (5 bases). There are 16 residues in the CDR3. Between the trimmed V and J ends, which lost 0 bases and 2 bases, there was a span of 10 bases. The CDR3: CASSLAGRENTGELFF. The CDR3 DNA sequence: TGTGCCAGCAGTTTAGCCGGACGGGAAAACACCGGGGAGCTGTTTTTT.

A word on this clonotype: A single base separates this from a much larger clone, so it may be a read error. DNA of the CDR3: TGTGCCAGCAGCTCAGAGGGGGGAACCTACAATGAGCAGTTCTTC. Its protein product is CASSSEGGTYNEQFF. The J gene is TRBJ2-1, the V gene TRBV7-3; D may correspond to TRBD1 or TRBD2 (6 bases each). Deletions cut 4 bases from V and 2 bases from J, with 12 bases between. Germline CDR1 and CDR2: SGHTA and FQGTGA. The CDR3 is made up of 15 amino acids.

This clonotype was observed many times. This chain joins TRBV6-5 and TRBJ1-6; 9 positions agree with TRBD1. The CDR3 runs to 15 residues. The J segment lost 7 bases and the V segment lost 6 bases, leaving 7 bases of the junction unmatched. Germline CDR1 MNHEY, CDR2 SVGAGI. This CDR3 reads CASSRPGQGNSPLHF. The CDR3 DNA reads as TGTGCCAGCAGCCGACCGGGACAGGGCAATTCACCCCTCCACTTT.

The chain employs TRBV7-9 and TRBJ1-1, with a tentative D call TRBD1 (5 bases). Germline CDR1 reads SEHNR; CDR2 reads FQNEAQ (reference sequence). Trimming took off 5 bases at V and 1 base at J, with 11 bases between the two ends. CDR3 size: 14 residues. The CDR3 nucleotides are TGTGCCAGCAGCCCTAGGACATGGAACACTGAAGCTTTCTTT. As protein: CASSPRTWNTEAFF.

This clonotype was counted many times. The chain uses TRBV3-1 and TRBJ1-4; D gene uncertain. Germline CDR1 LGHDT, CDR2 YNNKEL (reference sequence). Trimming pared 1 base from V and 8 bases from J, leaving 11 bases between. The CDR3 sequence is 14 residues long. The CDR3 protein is CASSQGRSREKLFF. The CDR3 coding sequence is TGTGCCAGCAGCCAAGGGCGGTCACGGGAAAAACTGTTTTTT.

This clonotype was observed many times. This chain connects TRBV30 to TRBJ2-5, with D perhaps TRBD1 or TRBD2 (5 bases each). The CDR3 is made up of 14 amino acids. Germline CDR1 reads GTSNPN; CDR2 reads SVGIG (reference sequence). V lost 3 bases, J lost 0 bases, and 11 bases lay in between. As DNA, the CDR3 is TGTGCCTGGAGGGGGGATGGGTACCAAGAGACCCAGTACTTC. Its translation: CAWRGDGYQETQYF.

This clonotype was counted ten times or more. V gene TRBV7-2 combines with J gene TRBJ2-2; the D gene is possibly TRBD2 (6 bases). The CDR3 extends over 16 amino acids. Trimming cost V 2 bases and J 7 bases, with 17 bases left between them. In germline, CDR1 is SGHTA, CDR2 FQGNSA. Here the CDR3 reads CASSLSGRTMSGELFF. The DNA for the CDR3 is TGTGCCAGCAGCTTAAGCGGCAGGACTATGAGCGGGGAGCTGTTTTTT.

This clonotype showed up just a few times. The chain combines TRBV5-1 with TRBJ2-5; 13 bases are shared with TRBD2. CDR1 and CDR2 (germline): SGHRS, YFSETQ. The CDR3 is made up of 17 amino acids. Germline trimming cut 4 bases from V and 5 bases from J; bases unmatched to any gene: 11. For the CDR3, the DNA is TGCGCCAGCAGCCCCGGGACTAGCGGGACCGAAATGGAGACCCAGTACTTC. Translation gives CASSPGTSGTEMETQYF.

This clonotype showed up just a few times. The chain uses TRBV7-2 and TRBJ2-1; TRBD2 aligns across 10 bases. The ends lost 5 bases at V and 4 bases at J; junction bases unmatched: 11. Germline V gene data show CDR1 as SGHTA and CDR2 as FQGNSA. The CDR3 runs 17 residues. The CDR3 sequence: CASSQRAGTSVYNEQFF. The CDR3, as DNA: TGTGCCAGCAGCCAGAGGGCCGGGACTAGCGTGTACAATGAGCAGTTCTTC.

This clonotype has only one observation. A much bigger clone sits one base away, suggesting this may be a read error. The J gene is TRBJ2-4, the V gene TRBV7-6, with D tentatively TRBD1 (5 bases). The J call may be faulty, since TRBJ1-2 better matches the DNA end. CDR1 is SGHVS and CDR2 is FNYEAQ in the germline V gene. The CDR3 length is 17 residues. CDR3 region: CASSPDSESRKTYDYTF. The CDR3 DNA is TGTGCCAGCAGCCCTGACAGTGAATCTCGAAAGACCTATGACTACACCTTC.

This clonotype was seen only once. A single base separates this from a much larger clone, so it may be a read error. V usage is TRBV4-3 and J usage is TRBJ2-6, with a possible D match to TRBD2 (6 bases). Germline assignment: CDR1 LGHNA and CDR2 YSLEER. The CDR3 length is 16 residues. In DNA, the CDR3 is TGCGCCAACAGCCAAGATGGAGGGGCTGGGGCCAACGTCCTGACTTTC. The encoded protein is CANSQDGGAGANVLTF.

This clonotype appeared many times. As DNA, the CDR3 is TGCAGTGCTCCGGTGCCTTCTCAGCCCCAGCATTTT. It specifies CSAPVPSQPQHF. The chain recombines TRBV20-1 with TRBJ1-5; no reliable D call. CDR1 and CDR2 from the germline V gene are DFQATT and SNEGSKA (reference sequence). V lost 5 bases, J lost 6 bases, and 11 bases lay in between. The CDR3 is made up of 12 amino acids.

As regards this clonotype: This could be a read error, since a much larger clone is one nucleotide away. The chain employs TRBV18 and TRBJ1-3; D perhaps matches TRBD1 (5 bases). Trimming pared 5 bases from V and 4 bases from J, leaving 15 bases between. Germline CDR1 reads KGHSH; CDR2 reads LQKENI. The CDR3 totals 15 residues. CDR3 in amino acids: CASSSGHRTGNTIYF. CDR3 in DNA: TGTGCCAGCTCATCGGGGCACAGGACAGGAAACACCATATATTTT.

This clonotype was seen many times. The CDR3 is CASSPTGTSRKTYGYTF. As DNA, the CDR3 is TGCGCCAGCAGTCCAACAGGCACTTCTAGAAAGACCTATGGCTACACCTTC. This chain links TRBV10-2 with TRBJ1-2; D may be TRBD1 (5 bases). Per germline, CDR1 WSHSY and CDR2 SAAADI. Trimming removed 5 bases at V and 4 bases at J, with 23 bases between. The CDR3 covers 17 residues.

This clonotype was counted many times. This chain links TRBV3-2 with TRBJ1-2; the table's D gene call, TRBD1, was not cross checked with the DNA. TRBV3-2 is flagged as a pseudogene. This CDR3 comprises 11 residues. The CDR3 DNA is TGTGCCAGCAGCCAAGGGGACGGCTACACCTTC. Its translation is CASSQGDGYTF.